One sample yielded the 7 T cell receptor beta chains listed below, sequenced in a study of blood T cell repertoires in COVID-19. Clones were sequenced by immunoSEQ multiplex PCR, and TCRdb holds only the in-frame ones, with some missing. Here the sample spans around 51,000 clones, 80% to 90% being singletons. The sequenced sample consisted of peripheral blood. These receptors all come from an elderly woman with acute or convalescent COVID-19.

The chain is built from TRBV20-1 and TRBJ2-3; weak D call: TRBD1 (6 bases). The V end was cut by 3 bases, the J end by 3 bases, with 10 bases between. The CDR3 runs to 13 residues. Germline-derived CDR1 and CDR2 are DFQATT and SNEGSKA (reference sequence). This CDR3 is CSASLQGTDTQYF. CDR3 nucleotides: TGCAGTGCTAGTCTCCAGGGGACAGATACGCAGTATTTT.

This chain connects TRBV3-1 (or the pseudogene TRBV3-2) to TRBJ2-3, with 9 positions matching TRBD2. The CDR3 extends over 16 amino acids. Germline lookup yields CDR1 LGHDT and CDR2 YNNKEL (reference sequence). V lost 3 bases and J lost 5; bases outside the gene matches: 9. CDR3 protein: CASSQGSGGPIDTQYF. In DNA form, the CDR3 reads TGTGCCAGCAGCCAGGGAAGCGGGGGGCCTATAGATACGCAGTATTTT.

The chain carries TRBV4-1 and TRBJ2-5; 9 bases match TRBD2. Losses at the gene ends were 1 base for V and 2 bases for J; bases not matched to a gene: 8. The CDR3 is 17 amino acids. Looked up from germline, CDR1 is MGHRA and CDR2 is YSYEKL. The CDR3 sequence: CASSQGVSGGQQETQYF. Here the CDR3 DNA reads TGCGCCAGCAGCCAAGGCGTTAGCGGGGGACAACAAGAGACCCAGTACTTC.

The V call is TRBV5-1, the J call TRBJ2-3; D is perhaps TRBD2 (6 bases). Trimming removed 2 bases at V and 9 bases at J, with 13 bases between. The CDR3 sequence is 13 residues long. Germline lookup yields CDR1 SGHRS and CDR2 YFSETQ. The chain's CDR3 is CASSFPGELTQYF. CDR3 nucleotides: TGCGCCAGCAGCTTCCCGGGGGAACTAACGCAGTATTTT.

The genes are TRBV5-1 and TRBJ2-2, with a tentative D call TRBD1 (6 bases). The V end lost 0 bases, the J end lost 1 base, and 10 bases lay between the germline ends. Germline loops: CDR1 SGHRS, CDR2 YFSETQ. CDR3 length equals 16 residues. The CDR3 loop is CASSLVGTLNTGELFF. Written as DNA, the CDR3 is TGCGCCAGCAGCTTGGTAGGGACATTGAACACCGGGGAGCTGTTTTTT.

The chain has TRBV4-1 and TRBJ1-5, with D possibly TRBD1 on 6 matching bases. The V end lost 0 bases, the J end lost 4 bases, and 10 bases lay between the germline ends. CDR3 length: 15 residues. The V gene's germline CDR1 is MGHRA and CDR2 YSYEKL. In nucleotides, the CDR3 is TGCGCCAGCAGCCAAGATGGACAGACTAATCAGCCCCAGCATTTT. It specifies CASSQDGQTNQPQHF.

The rearrangement uses TRBV2 and TRBJ1-2, with TRBD1 as a possible D gene (6 bases). The CDR3 extends over 13 amino acids. V was cut by 6 bases and J by 1 base, with 9 bases left in between. Germline loops: CDR1 SNHLY, CDR2 FYNNEI. CDR3 nucleotide sequence: TGTGCCAGCAGACAGGGCATTAACTATGGCTACACCTTC. Protein: CASRQGINYGYTF.